This T cell receptor beta chain derives from a study of blood T cells in healthy people across ages. Sample-barcoded 5' priming and a J-beta primer mix drove a second PCR of roughly 6 to 12 cycles. From the 5' RACE reads, TCRdb called clonotypes with MiXCR, one entry per CDR3 protein. The table lists 1.5 million to 2 million distinct CDR3 sequences, about 50% of them singletons. Material for sequencing was blood. The origin of this receptor is a woman between 40 and 50 years old in good health.

Written as DNA, the CDR3 is TGCAGCGTTGCCGGAACCCTAAACGACCACGATCAGTACTTC. Amino acids: CSVAGTLNDHDQYF. This chain links TRBV29-1 with TRBJ2-5; no definite D call. CDR1 is SQVTM and CDR2 is ANQGSEA in the germline V gene. The germline V and J ends were trimmed by 4 bases and 11 bases, with 23 bases remaining between them. This CDR3 region has 14 residues. Together with reference TRBV29-1 and TRBJ2-5, the CDR3 gives the full variable domain: SAVISQKPSRDICQRGTSLTIQCQVDSQVTMMFWYRQQPGQSLTLIATANQGSEATYESGFVIDKFPISRPNLTFSTLTVSNMSPEDSSIYLCSVAGTLNDHDQYFGPGTRLLVL.